The 11 T cell receptor beta chains below were found in one sample sequenced in a study of response to subunit inactivated influenza vaccine. TCRdb re-called the RT-PCR reads with MiXCR, one entry per CDR3 protein. This table has 150,000 to 200,000 distinct CDR3 sequences, around a tenth appearing once. Sequences were derived from CD8+ T cells sorted from PBMCs, sampled roughly 24 months after vaccination. All receptors derive from a man between 50 and 75 years old who received an inactivated influenza vaccine.

This clonotype has a handful of counts. The chain employs TRBV9 and TRBJ2-7, with 9 bases that match TRBD1. There are 14 residues in the CDR3. Germline V lookup: CDR1 SGDLS, CDR2 YYNGEE. V dropped 3 bases and J dropped 4; count of bases not matched to a gene: 5. Here the CDR3 DNA reads TGTGCCAGCAGCGCCTGGGACAGGGATTACGAGCAGTACTTC. As protein: CASSAWDRDYEQYF.

This clonotype has a handful of counts. This sequence joins TRBV2 and TRBJ2-5; 9 positions agree with TRBD2. V shed 1 base, J shed 5 bases, and the junction held 5 bases outside the gene matches. Germline-derived CDR1 and CDR2 are SNHLY and FYNNEI. There are 15 residues in the CDR3. CDR3: CASSEGGLAFETQYF. As DNA, the CDR3 is TGTGCCAGCAGTGAAGGAGGACTAGCGTTTGAGACCCAGTACTTC.

The CDR3 here is CASSLPGQGGEKLFF. In DNA form, the CDR3 reads TGTGCCAGCAGTCTCCCGGGACAGGGAGGAGAAAAACTGTTTTTT. The genes are TRBV28 and TRBJ1-4, with TRBD1 matching over 9 bases. The CDR3 consists of 15 residues. Losses at the gene ends were 5 bases for V and 8 bases for J; bases not matched to a gene: 9. Germline V gene data show CDR1 as MDHEN and CDR2 as SYDVKM.

At least ten counts were recorded for this clonotype. The chain employs TRBV5-6 and TRBJ2-3; TRBD1 matches at 8 bases. The CDR3 loop spans 15 amino acids. Germline V lookup: CDR1 SGHDT, CDR2 YYEEEE. V lost 2 bases to trimming and J lost 8 bases; unmatched junction nucleotides: 10. The CDR3 sequence is CASSFGTGNIRTQYF. CDR3 bases: TGTGCCAGCAGCTTTGGGACAGGAAATATTCGTACGCAGTATTTT.

This clonotype has ten or more counts. The chain recombines TRBV15 with TRBJ2-2; the D is unclear. The CDR3 sequence is 16 residues long. V was shortened by 3 bases and J by 1 base, with 12 bases between the two germline ends. Germline lookup yields CDR1 LNHNV and CDR2 YYDKDF (reference sequence). CDR3 bases: TGTGCCACCAGCAGCCCGACGGGTTGGAACACCGGGGAGCTGTTTTTT. Its translation: CATSSPTGWNTGELFF.

The rearrangement links TRBV20-1 to TRBJ2-2; 7 nucleotides agree with TRBD2. J gave up 4 bases and V 1 base, and 12 bases lay outside the gene matches. The CDR3 totals 17 residues. Germline assignment: CDR1 DFQATT and CDR2 SNEGSKA (reference sequence). The CDR3 DNA sequence: TGCAGTGCTAGAGCCTTCGACGGGGGGAGGGGCACCGGGGAGCTGTTTTTT. Protein product: CSARAFDGGRGTGELFF.

A few counts support this clonotype. This sequence joins TRBV29-1 and TRBJ2-7, with TRBD1 matching over 7 bases. Germline V gene lookup returns CDR1 SQVTM and CDR2 ANQGSEA. J was trimmed by 2 bases and V by 1 base; bases with no gene match: 2. The CDR3 is 13 residues long. The CDR3 reads CSVEGGGTYEQYF. DNA for the CDR3: TGCAGCGTTGAAGGAGGGGGCACCTACGAGCAGTACTTC.

This clonotype was detected ten times or more. The chain combines TRBV6-5 with TRBJ2-1, with 7 bases that match TRBD2. CDR3 length equals 15 residues. Looked up from germline, CDR1 is MNHEY and CDR2 is SVGAGI. V was pared by 2 bases and J by 9 bases, with 10 bases of the junction left unmatched. The DNA of the CDR3 is TGTGCCAGCAGTTACGAGATAGCGGGTACGGGTGAGCAGTTCTTC. Residues: CASSYEIAGTGEQFF.

V is TRBV28 and J is TRBJ2-1; 9 bases agree with TRBD2. Germline V gene sequence: CDR1 MDHEN, CDR2 SYDVKM. Trimming at V came to 2 bases and at J to 5 bases, leaving 7 bases not matched to a gene. The CDR3 runs 16 residues. CDR3: CASSLSLAGLDNEQFF. The CDR3 region has the DNA TGTGCCAGCAGTTTAAGTCTAGCGGGGTTAGACAATGAGCAGTTCTTC.

The CDR3 loop is CASSLALAGDQETQYF. The DNA of the CDR3 is TGTGCCAGCAGCTTAGCGCTAGCGGGGGATCAAGAGACCCAGTACTTC. V and J are TRBV7-9 and TRBJ2-5; 10 bases fit TRBD2. Germline V CDR1 and CDR2: SEHNR, FQNEAQ (reference sequence). Trimming removed 0 bases from V and 2 bases from J; junction bases left unmatched: 3. This CDR3 comprises 16 residues.

The chain is built from TRBV2 and TRBJ2-1, with TRBD2 as a possible D gene (7 bases). Trimming cost V 7 bases and J 8 bases, with 15 bases left between them. Germline CDR1 SNHLY, CDR2 FYNNEI. This CDR3 has 13 amino acids. This chain's CDR3 is CASISPGGDEQFF. The CDR3 DNA is TGTGCCAGCATTTCTCCGGGGGGCGATGAGCAGTTCTTC.